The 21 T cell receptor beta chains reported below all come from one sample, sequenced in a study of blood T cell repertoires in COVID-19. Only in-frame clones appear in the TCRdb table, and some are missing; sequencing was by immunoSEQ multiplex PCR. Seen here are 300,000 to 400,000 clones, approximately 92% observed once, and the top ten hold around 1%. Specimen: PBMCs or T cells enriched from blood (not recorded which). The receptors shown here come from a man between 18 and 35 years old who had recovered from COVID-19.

CDR3 protein: CATSDFLRGYTF. CDR3 nucleotide sequence: TGTGCCACCAGTGATTTTCTCCGTGGCTACACCTTC. V is TRBV24-1 and J is TRBJ1-2; D remains unclear. Trimming took 1 base from V and 7 from J, leaving 6 bases between them. The CDR3 runs 12 residues. CDR1 is KGHDR and CDR2 is SFDVKD in the germline V gene.

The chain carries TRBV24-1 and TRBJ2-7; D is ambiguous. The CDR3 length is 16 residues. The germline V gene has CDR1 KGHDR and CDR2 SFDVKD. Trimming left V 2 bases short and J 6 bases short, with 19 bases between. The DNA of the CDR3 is TGTGCCACCAGTGATTCCCTAAACCCGGGTAGAGGCGAGCAGTACTTC. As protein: CATSDSLNPGRGEQYF.

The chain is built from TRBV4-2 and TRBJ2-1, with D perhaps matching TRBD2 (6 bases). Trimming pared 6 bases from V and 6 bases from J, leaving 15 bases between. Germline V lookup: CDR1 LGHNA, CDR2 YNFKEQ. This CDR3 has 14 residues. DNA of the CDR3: TGTGCCAGCAGTGGCGGGATGGGGCTCAATGAGCAGTTCTTC. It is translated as CASSGGMGLNEQFF.

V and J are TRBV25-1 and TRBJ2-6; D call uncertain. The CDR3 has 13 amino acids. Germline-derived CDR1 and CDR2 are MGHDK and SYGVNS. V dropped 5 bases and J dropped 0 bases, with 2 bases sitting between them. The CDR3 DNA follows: TGTGCCAGCAGTCTCTCTGGGGCCAACGTCCTGACTTTC. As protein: CASSLSGANVLTF.

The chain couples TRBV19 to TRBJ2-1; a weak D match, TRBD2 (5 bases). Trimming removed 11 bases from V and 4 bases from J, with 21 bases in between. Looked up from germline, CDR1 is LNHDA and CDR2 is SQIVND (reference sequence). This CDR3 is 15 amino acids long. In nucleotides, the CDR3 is TGTGCCTCACGGGGTCCCAGTTACCCTTACAATGAGCAGTTCTTC. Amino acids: CASRGPSYPYNEQFF.

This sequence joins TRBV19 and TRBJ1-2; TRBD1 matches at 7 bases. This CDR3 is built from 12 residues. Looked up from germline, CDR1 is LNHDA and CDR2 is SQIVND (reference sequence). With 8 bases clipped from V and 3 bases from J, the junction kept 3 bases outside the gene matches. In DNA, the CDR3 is TGTGCCAGTTCAGGGGGGTACTATGGCTACACCTTC. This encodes CASSGGYYGYTF.

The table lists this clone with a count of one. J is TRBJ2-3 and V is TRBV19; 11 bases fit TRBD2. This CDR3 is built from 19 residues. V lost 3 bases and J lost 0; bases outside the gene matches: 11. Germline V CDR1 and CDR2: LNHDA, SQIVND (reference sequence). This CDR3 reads CASSITSGGPSSSTDTQYF. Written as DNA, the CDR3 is TGTGCCAGTAGTATCACTAGCGGGGGCCCCTCGTCTAGCACAGATACGCAGTATTTT.

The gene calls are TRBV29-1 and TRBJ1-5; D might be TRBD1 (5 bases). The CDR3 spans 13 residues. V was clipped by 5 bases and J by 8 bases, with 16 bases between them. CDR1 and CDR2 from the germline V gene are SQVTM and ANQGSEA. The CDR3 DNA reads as TGCAGCGTTACGGACAATTCCCGCGAGCCCCAGCATTTT. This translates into CSVTDNSREPQHF. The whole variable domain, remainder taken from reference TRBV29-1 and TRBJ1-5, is SAVISQKPSRDICQRGTSLTIQCQVDSQVTMMFWYRQQPGQSLTLIATANQGSEATYESGFVIDKFPISRPNLTFSTLTVSNMSPEDSSIYLCSVTDNSREPQHFGDGTRLSIL.

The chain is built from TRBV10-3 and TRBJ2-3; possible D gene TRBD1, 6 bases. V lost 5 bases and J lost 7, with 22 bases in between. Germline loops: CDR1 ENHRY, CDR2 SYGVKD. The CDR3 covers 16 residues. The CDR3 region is CAISSTRGESMNTQYF. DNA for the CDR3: TGTGCCATCAGTTCGACCAGGGGCGAGTCGATGAATACGCAGTATTTT.

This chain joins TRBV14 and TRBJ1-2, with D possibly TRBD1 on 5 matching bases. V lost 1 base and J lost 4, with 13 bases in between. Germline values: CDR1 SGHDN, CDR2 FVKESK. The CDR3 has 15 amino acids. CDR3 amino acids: CASSQGTPQSYGYTF. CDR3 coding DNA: TGTGCCAGCAGCCAAGGGACACCCCAGAGCTATGGCTACACCTTC.

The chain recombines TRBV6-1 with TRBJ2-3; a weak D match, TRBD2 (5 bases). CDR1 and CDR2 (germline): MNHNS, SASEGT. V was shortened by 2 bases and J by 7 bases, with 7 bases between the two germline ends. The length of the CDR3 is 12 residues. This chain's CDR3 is CASSEMTNTQYF. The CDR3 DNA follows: TGTGCCAGCAGTGAAATGACTAATACGCAGTATTTT.

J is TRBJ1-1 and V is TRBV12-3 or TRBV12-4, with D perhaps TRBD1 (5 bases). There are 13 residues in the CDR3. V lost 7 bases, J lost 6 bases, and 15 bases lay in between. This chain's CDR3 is CASITGSRAEAFF. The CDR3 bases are TGTGCCAGCATTACAGGTTCACGGGCTGAAGCTTTCTTT.

The CDR3 bases are TGCAGCGTTGACCGGACAGTTGGAAAGGGGACCCAGTACTTC. Residues: CSVDRTVGKGTQYF. The V gene is TRBV29-1, the J gene TRBJ2-5; D possibly corresponds to TRBD1 (6 bases). Germline V gene sequence: CDR1 SQVTM, CDR2 ANQGSEA. The CDR3 has 14 amino acids. Trimming cost V 3 bases and J 7 bases, with 18 bases left between them.

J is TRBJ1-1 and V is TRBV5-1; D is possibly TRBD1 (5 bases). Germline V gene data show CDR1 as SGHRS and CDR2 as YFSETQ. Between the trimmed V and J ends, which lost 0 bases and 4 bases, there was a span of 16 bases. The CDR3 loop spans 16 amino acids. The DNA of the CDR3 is TGCGCCAGCAGCTTGGCTCAGGGTATGAGAGGCACTGAAGCTTTCTTT. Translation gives CASSLAQGMRGTEAFF.

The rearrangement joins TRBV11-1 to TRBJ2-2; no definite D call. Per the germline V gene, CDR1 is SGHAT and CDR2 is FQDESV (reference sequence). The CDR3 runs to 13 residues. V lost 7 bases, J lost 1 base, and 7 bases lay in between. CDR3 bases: TGTGCCAGCACCCTTAAGAACACCGGGGAGCTGTTTTTT. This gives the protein CASTLKNTGELFF.

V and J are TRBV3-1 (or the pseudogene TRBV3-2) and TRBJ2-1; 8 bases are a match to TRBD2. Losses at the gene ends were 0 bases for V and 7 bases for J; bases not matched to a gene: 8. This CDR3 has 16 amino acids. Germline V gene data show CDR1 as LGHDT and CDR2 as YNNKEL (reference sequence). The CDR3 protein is CASSQDGGVVWNEQFF. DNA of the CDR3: TGTGCCAGCAGCCAAGACGGGGGGGTCGTTTGGAATGAGCAGTTCTTC.

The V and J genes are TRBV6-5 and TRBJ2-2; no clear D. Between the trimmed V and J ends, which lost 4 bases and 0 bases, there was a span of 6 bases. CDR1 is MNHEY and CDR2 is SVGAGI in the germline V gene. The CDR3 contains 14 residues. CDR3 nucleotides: TGTGCCAGCAGTTTTTCCGCGAACACCGGGGAGCTGTTTTTT. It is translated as CASSFSANTGELFF.

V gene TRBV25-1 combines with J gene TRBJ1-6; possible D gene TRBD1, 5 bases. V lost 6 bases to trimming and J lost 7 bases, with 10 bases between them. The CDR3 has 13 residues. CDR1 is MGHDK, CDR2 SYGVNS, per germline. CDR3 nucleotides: TGTGCCAGCAGACAGGTAGCCAATTCACCCCTCCACTTT. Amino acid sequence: CASRQVANSPLHF.

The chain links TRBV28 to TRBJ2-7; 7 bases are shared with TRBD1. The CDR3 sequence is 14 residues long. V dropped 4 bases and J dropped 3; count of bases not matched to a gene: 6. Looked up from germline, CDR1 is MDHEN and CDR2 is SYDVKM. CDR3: CASSSGQAGYEQYF. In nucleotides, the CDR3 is TGTGCCAGCAGTTCCGGACAGGCGGGCTACGAGCAGTACTTC.

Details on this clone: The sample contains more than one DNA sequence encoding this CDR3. The CDR3: CASSQDGVSTDTQYF. DNA of the CDR3: TGTGCCAGCAGCCAAGACGGGGTAAGCACAGATACGCAGTATTTT. This rearrangement joins TRBV3-1 (or the pseudogene TRBV3-2) to TRBJ2-3; a possible D gene is TRBD2 (5 bases). This CDR3 comprises 15 residues. The V end was cut by 0 bases, the J end by 0 bases, with 7 bases between. Germline values: CDR1 LGHDT, CDR2 YNNKEL (reference sequence).

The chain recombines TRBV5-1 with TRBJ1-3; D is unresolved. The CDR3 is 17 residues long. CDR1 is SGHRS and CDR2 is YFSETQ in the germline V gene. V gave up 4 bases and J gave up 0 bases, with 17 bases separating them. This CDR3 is CASSPGAGTSSGNTIYF. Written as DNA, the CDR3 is TGCGCCAGCAGCCCCGGAGCCGGCACGAGCTCTGGAAACACCATATATTTT.